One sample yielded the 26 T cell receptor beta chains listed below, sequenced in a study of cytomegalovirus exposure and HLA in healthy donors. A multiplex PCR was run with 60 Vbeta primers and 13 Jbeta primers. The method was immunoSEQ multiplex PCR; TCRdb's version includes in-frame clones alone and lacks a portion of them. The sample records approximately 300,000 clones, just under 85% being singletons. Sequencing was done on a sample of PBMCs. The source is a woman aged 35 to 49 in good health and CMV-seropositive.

In nucleotides, the CDR3 is TGTGCCAGCAGTGCGACAGGTATCGGGGCCAACGTCCTGACTTTC. It is translated as CASSATGIGANVLTF. The genes are TRBV2 and TRBJ2-6, with D possibly being TRBD1 (6 bases). The germline V gene has CDR1 SNHLY and CDR2 FYNNEI. The length of the CDR3 is 15 residues. The V gene lost 4 bases and the J gene lost 4 bases, with 11 bases spanning the gap.

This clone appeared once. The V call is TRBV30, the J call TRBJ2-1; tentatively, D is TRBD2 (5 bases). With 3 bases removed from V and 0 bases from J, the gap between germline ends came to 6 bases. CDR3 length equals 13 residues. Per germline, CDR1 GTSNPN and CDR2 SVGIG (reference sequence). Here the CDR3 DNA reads TGTGCCTGGAGGGGGAGCTCCTACAATGAGCAGTTCTTC. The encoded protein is CAWRGSSYNEQFF.

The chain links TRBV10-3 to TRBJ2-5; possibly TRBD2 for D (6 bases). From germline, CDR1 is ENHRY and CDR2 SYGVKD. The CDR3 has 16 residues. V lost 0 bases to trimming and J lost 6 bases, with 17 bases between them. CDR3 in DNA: TGTGCCATCAGTGAGTCGATCGTGGGAGGAATGAAGACCCAGTACTTC. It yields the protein CAISESIVGGMKTQYF.

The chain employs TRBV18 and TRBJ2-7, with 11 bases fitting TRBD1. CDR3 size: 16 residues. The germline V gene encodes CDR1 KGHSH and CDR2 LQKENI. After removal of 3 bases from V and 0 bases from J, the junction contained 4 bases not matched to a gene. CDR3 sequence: CASSPRDRGSSYEQYF. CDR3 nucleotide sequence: TGTGCCAGCTCACCTAGGGACAGGGGGAGCTCCTACGAGCAGTACTTC.

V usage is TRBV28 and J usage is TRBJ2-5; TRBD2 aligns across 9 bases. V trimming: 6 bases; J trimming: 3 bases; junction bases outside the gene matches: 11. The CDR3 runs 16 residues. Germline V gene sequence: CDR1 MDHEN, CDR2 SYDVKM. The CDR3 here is CASSLGLPSGKETQYF. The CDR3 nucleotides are TGTGCCAGCAGCTTGGGACTGCCTAGCGGGAAAGAGACCCAGTACTTC.

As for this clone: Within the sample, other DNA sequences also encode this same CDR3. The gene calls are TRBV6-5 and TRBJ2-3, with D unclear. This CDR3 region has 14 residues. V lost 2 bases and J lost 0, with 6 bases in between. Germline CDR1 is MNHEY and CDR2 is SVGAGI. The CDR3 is CASSYGGSTDTQYF. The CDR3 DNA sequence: TGTGCCAGCAGTTACGGCGGAAGCACAGATACGCAGTATTTT.

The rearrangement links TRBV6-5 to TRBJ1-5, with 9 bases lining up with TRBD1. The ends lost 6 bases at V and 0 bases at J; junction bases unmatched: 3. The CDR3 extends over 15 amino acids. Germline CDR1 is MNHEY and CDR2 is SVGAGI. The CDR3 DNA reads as TGTGCCAGCAGCCGGACAGGGGATAGCAATCAGCCCCAGCATTTT. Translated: CASSRTGDSNQPQHF.

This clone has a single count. This CDR3 is CASSFRTSGGSYEQYF. The CDR3 DNA reads TGCGCCAGCAGCTTCCGGACTAGCGGGGGTTCCTACGAGCAGTACTTC. This sequence joins TRBV5-1 and TRBJ2-7; 13 bases match TRBD2. The CDR3 extends over 16 amino acids. Germline CDR1 SGHRS, CDR2 YFSETQ. The J segment lost 1 base and the V segment lost 2 bases, leaving 3 bases of the junction unmatched. Full variable domain (outside the CDR3, taken from reference TRBV5-1 and TRBJ2-7): KAGVTQTPRYLIKTRGQQVTLSCSPISGHRSVSWYQQTPGQGLQFLFEYFSETQRNKGNFPGRFSGRQFSNSRSEMNVSTLELGDSALYLCASSFRTSGGSYEQYFGPGTRLTVT.

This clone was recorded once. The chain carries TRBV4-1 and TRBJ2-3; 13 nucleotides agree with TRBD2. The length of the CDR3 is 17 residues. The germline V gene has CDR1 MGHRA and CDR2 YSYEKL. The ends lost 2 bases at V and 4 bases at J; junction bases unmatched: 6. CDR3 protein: CASSQPTSGRDPDTQYF. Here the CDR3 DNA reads TGCGCCAGCAGCCAACCCACTAGCGGGAGGGACCCAGATACGCAGTATTTT.

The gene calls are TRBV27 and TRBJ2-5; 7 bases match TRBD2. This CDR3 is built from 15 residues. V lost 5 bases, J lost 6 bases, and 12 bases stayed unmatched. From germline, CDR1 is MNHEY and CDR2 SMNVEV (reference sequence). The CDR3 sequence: CASSTGTTWFKTQYF. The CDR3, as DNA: TGTGCCAGCAGTACTGGGACTACTTGGTTTAAGACCCAGTACTTC.

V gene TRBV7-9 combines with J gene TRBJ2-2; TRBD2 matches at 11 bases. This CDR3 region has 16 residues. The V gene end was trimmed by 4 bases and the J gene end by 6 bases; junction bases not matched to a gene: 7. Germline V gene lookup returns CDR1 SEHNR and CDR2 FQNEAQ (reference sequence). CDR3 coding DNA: TGTGCCAGCAGCTGGACTAGCGGGTGGCCCCCCGGGGAGCTGTTTTTT. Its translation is CASSWTSGWPPGELFF.

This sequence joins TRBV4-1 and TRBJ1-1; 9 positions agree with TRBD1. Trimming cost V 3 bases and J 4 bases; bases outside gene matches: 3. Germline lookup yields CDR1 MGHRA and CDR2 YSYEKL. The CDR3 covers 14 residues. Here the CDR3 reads CASSQDRGGTEAFF. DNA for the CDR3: TGCGCCAGCAGCCAGGACAGGGGTGGCACTGAAGCTTTCTTT.

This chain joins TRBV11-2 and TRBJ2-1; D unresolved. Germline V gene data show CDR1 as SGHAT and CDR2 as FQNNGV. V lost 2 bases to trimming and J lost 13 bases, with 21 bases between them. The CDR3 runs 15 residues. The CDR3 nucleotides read TGTGCCAGCAGCTTAAACCGACTCCTTGGCGGTAGACAGTTCTTC. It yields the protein CASSLNRLLGGRQFF.

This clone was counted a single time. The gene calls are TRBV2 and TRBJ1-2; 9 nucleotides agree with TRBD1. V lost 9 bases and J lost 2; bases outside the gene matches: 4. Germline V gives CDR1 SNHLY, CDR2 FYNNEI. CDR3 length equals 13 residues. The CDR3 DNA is TGTGCCAGGACAGGGGGGCTAAACTATGGCTACACCTTC. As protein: CARTGGLNYGYTF.

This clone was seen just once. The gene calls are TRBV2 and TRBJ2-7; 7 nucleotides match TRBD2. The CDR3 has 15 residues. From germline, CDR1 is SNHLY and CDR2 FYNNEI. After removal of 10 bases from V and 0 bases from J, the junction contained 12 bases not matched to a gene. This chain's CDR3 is CANPPSGKSSYEQYF. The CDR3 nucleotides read TGTGCCAACCCACCTAGCGGAAAGAGCTCCTACGAGCAGTACTTC. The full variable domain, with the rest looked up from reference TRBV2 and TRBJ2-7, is EPEVTQTPSHQVTQMGQEVILRCVPISNHLYFYWYRQILGQKVEFLVSFYNNEISEKSEIFDDQFSVERPDGSNFTLKIRSTKLEDSAMYFCANPPSGKSSYEQYFGPGTRLTVT.

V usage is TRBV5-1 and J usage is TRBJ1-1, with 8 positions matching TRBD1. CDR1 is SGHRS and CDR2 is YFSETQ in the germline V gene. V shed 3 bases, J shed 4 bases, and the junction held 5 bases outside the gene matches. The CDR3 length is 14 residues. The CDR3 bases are TGCGCCAGCAGCTCTGGGACAGGACCCACTGAAGCTTTCTTT. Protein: CASSSGTGPTEAFF.

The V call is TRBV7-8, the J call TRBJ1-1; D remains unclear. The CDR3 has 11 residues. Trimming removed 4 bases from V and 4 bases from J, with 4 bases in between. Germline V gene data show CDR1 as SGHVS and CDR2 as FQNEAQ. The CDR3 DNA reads TGTGCCAGCAGCTCATTCACTGAAGCTTTCTTT. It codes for CASSSFTEAFF.

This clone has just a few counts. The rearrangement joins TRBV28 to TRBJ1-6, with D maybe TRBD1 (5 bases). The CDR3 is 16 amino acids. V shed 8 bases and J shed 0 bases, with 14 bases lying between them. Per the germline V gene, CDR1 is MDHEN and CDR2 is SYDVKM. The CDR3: CASYDRGGSYNSPLHF. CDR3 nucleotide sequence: TGTGCCAGCTATGACCGGGGGGGCTCCTATAATTCACCCCTCCACTTT.

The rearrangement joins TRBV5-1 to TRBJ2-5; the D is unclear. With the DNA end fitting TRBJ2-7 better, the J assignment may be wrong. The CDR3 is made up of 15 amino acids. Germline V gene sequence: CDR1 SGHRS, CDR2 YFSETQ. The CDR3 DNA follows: TGCGCCAGCAGCTTGGAAGCCATACTCTCCTACGAGCAGTACTTC. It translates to CASSLEAILSYEQYF.

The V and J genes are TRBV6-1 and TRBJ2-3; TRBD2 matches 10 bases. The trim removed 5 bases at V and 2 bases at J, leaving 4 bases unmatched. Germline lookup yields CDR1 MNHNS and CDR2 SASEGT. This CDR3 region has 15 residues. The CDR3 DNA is TGTGCCAGCAGTCGAGCGGGAGGGTTCACAGATACGCAGTATTTT. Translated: CASSRAGGFTDTQYF.

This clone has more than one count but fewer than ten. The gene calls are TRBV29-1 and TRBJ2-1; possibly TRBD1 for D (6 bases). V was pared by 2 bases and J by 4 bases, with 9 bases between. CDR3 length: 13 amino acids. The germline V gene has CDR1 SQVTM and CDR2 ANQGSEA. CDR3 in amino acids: CSVERQGYNEQFF. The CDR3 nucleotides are TGCAGCGTTGAACGGCAGGGGTACAATGAGCAGTTCTTC.

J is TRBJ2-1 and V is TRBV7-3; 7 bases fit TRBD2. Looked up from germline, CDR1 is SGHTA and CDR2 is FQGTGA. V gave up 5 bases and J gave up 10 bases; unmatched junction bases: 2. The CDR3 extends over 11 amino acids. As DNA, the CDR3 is TGTGCCAGCAGCGCGGGACTAGAGCAGTTCTTC. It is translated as CASSAGLEQFF.

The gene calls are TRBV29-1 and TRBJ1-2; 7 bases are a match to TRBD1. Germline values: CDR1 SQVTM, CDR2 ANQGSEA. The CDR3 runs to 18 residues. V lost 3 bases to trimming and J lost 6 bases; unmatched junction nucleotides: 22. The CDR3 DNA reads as TGCAGCGTTGATTATACGATTAAGGACAGGCTGTCCCCCGATGGCTACACCTTC. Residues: CSVDYTIKDRLSPDGYTF.

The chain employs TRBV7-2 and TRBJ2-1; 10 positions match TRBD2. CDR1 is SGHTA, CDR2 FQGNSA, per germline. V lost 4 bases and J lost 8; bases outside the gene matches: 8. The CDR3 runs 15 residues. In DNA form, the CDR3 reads TGTGCCAGCAGCTCCCGGACTAGCGGACCCGATGAGCAGTTCTTC. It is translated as CASSSRTSGPDEQFF.

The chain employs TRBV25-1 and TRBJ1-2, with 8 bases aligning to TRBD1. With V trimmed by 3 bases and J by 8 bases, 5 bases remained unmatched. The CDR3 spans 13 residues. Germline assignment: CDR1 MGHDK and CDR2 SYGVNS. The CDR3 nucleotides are TGTGCCAGCAGTGAGGCAGGACAGGGCGGCTACACCTTC. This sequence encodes CASSEAGQGGYTF.

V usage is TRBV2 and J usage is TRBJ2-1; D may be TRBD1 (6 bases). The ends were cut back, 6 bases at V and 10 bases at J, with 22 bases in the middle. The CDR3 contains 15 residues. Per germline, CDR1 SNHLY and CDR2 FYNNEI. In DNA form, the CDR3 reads TGTGCCAGCAGCTACCCAATAACAGGGCCACGGGAGCAGTTCTTC. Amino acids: CASSYPITGPREQFF.